One and the same sample provided the 25 T cell receptor beta chains below, sequenced in a study of T cell responses to AZD1222 COVID-19 vaccine. TCRdb's table, derived via immunoSEQ multiplex PCR, lists solely in-frame clones and lacks some. The sample records 200,000 or so clones, approximately 94% being singletons. The specimen comprised peripheral blood, sampled on day 0 of AZD1222 vaccination. These receptors originate from an adult in good health.

This chain joins TRBV6-5 and TRBJ1-5, with TRBD1 as a possible D gene (5 bases). Germline loops: CDR1 MNHEY, CDR2 SVGAGI. Trimming left V 2 bases short and J 4 bases short, with 12 bases between. This CDR3 contains 15 residues. The CDR3 loop is CASSYDGGGNQPQHF. The CDR3 DNA reads as TGTGCCAGCAGTTACGACGGCGGGGGTAATCAGCCCCAGCATTTT.

J is TRBJ2-1 and V is TRBV6-5; tentatively, D is TRBD2 (6 bases). Trimming removed 7 bases at V and 4 bases at J, with 17 bases between. The CDR3 is 15 residues long. Germline CDR1 is MNHEY and CDR2 is SVGAGI. This chain's CDR3 is CASIPIRGIYNEQFF. The CDR3 bases are TGTGCCAGCATCCCTATTCGGGGGATTTACAATGAGCAGTTCTTC.

This clone has only one observation. The V gene is TRBV30, the J gene TRBJ1-2; no firm D call. Germline loops: CDR1 GTSNPN, CDR2 SVGIG (reference sequence). V was trimmed by 8 bases and J by 0 bases, leaving 10 bases between them. The CDR3 covers 12 residues. The CDR3 coding sequence is TGTGCCAGCGTTGGGGCTAACTATGGCTACACCTTC. Its translation is CASVGANYGYTF.

Regarding this clone: Distinct nucleotide sequences in the sample also encode this CDR3. V and J are TRBV24-1 and TRBJ2-7, with TRBD1 matching 9 bases. V trimming: 3 bases; J trimming: 1 base; junction bases outside the gene matches: 3. CDR1 KGHDR and CDR2 SFDVKD come from the germline V gene. The CDR3 is 15 residues long. CDR3 region: CATSDPGTGSYEQYF. The CDR3 region has the DNA TGTGCCACCAGTGATCCCGGGACAGGGTCCTACGAGCAGTACTTC.

This chain uses TRBV9 with TRBJ2-1, with 10 bases identical to TRBD2. CDR3 length: 15 amino acids. With 0 bases clipped from V and 8 bases from J, the junction kept 5 bases outside the gene matches. Germline V gives CDR1 SGDLS, CDR2 YYNGEE. CDR3 in amino acids: CASSVGASGRHEQFF. CDR3 nucleotide sequence: TGTGCCAGCAGCGTAGGTGCTAGCGGGAGACATGAGCAGTTCTTC. The full variable domain, rest sourced from reference TRBV9 and TRBJ2-1, is DSGVTQTPKHLITATGQRVTLRCSPRSGDLSVYWYQQSLDQGLQFLIQYYNGEERAKGNILERFSAQQFPDLHSELNLSSLELGDSALYFCASSVGASGRHEQFFGPGTRLTVL.

The chain carries TRBV27 and TRBJ2-3, with TRBD2 matching 9 bases. The germline V gene has CDR1 MNHEY and CDR2 SMNVEV (reference sequence). This CDR3 spans 16 amino acids. J gave up 7 bases and V 6 bases, and 14 bases lay outside the gene matches. CDR3: CASRLGSAGGPNTQYF. CDR3 nucleotide sequence: TGTGCCAGCAGGTTGGGGTCTGCGGGAGGGCCGAATACGCAGTATTTT.

Concerning this clone itself: The same CDR3 is also encoded by other DNA sequences in this sample. This CDR3 is CASSVGGGGGYTF. Here the CDR3 DNA reads TGTGCCAGCAGCGTAGGAGGGGGCGGCGGCTACACCTTC. This rearrangement joins TRBV9 to TRBJ1-2; TRBD1 matches 7 bases. CDR1 and CDR2 (germline): SGDLS, YYNGEE. The CDR3 is 13 residues long. Trimming removed 0 bases from V and 8 bases from J; junction bases left unmatched: 4.

This rearrangement joins TRBV3-1 (or the pseudogene TRBV3-2) to TRBJ2-7, with D unclear. Germline-derived CDR1 and CDR2 are LGHDT and YNNKEL (reference sequence). The CDR3 has 15 amino acids. V lost 1 base and J lost 5, with 15 bases in between. The CDR3 DNA follows: TGTGCCAGCAGCCAAGCCAGAAACCTGAATAACGAGCAGTACTTC. It codes for CASSQARNLNNEQYF.

The V call is TRBV19, the J call TRBJ2-2; D call uncertain. This CDR3 is 15 amino acids long. Germline V CDR1 and CDR2: LNHDA, SQIVND (reference sequence). Trimming removed 2 bases from V and 0 bases from J, with 7 bases in between. The CDR3 DNA follows: TGTGCCAGTAGTATATGGGGAACGAACACCGGGGAGCTGTTTTTT. Residues: CASSIWGTNTGELFF. Full variable domain (missing parts from reference TRBV19 and TRBJ2-2): DGGITQSPKYLFRKEGQNVTLSCEQNLNHDAMYWYRQDPGQGLRLIYYSQIVNDFQKGDIAEGYSVSREKKESFPLTVTSAQKNPTAFYLCASSIWGTNTGELFFGEGSRLTVL.

This chain connects TRBV3-1 (or the pseudogene TRBV3-2) to TRBJ2-2, with D possibly TRBD1 on 6 matching bases. CDR1 and CDR2 from the germline V gene are LGHDT and YNNKEL (reference sequence). V was cut by 5 bases and J by 7 bases, with 17 bases left in between. The CDR3 length is 15 residues. CDR3 in DNA: TGTGCCAGCAGCATAGGGGGTACGACAGTCGGGGAGCTGTTTTTT. This codes for CASSIGGTTVGELFF.

The chain links TRBV7-2 to TRBJ2-2, with 7 bases fitting TRBD2. From germline, CDR1 is SGHTA and CDR2 FQGNSA. Trimming at V came to 0 bases and at J to 8 bases, leaving 12 bases not matched to a gene. The CDR3 has 17 residues. The CDR3 coding sequence is TGTGCCAGCAGCTTAGCTTCCGGACTCAGCGGGATAGGGGAGCTGTTTTTT. As protein: CASSLASGLSGIGELFF.

The chain joins TRBV6-5 to TRBJ1-4; TRBD1 is a possible D gene (5 bases). CDR3 length: 15 amino acids. The V end lost 0 bases, the J end lost 7 bases, and 12 bases lay between the germline ends. CDR1 and CDR2 (germline): MNHEY, SVGAGI. The CDR3 protein is CASSYSGGRGEKLFF. CDR3 nucleotide sequence: TGTGCCAGCAGTTACTCGGGGGGACGCGGTGAAAAACTGTTTTTT.

The chain joins TRBV2 to TRBJ2-5; no reliable D call. V lost 2 bases to trimming and J lost 5 bases, with 12 bases between them. The CDR3 runs 14 residues. Per the germline V gene, CDR1 is SNHLY and CDR2 is FYNNEI. The CDR3 loop reads CASSEFRARETQYF. The CDR3 nucleotides read TGTGCCAGCAGTGAATTTCGGGCGCGGGAGACCCAGTACTTC. Looking up the rest from reference TRBV2 and TRBJ2-5 gives the full variable domain: EPEVTQTPSHQVTQMGQEVILRCVPISNHLYFYWYRQILGQKVEFLVSFYNNEISEKSEIFDDQFSVERPDGSNFTLKIRSTKLEDSAMYFCASSEFRARETQYFGPGTRLLVL.

The chain recombines TRBV28 with TRBJ2-2; D may be TRBD2 (6 bases). This CDR3 has 13 residues. Trimming took 6 bases from V and 6 from J, leaving 11 bases between them. Germline V gives CDR1 MDHEN, CDR2 SYDVKM. DNA of the CDR3: TGTGCCAGCAGGCGGGGCCGGGCCGGGGAGCTGTTTTTT. It is translated as CASRRGRAGELFF.

The genes are TRBV20-1 and TRBJ2-1; D uncertain. The germline CDR1 and CDR2 sequences are DFQATT and SNEGSKA (reference sequence). V lost 3 bases, J lost 9 bases, and 9 bases lay in between. The CDR3 totals 11 residues. This chain's CDR3 is CSASSQVEQFF. The CDR3 DNA reads TGCAGTGCTAGTAGCCAAGTTGAGCAGTTCTTC.

The chain joins TRBV6-5 to TRBJ2-7; TRBD1 or TRBD2 may be the D gene (6 bases each). The CDR3 extends over 16 amino acids. V lost 0 bases and J 7 bases, leaving 19 bases between the germline ends. The germline gives CDR1 MNHEY, CDR2 SVGAGI. CDR3 sequence reads: CASSYSMWTGAGEQYF. CDR3 DNA sequence: TGTGCCAGCAGTTACTCGATGTGGACGGGGGCGGGGGAGCAGTACTTC.

The gene calls are TRBV15 and TRBJ2-2; 10 bases fit TRBD1. V shed 4 bases, J shed 7 bases, and the junction held 6 bases outside the gene matches. The CDR3 contains 15 residues. CDR1 and CDR2 (germline): LNHNV, YYDKDF (reference sequence). The CDR3 is CATSKTGGGGGELFF. CDR3 nucleotide sequence: TGTGCCACCAGCAAGACAGGGGGCGGCGGCGGGGAGCTGTTTTTT.

The gene calls are TRBV6-6 and TRBJ2-3, with 11 bases matching TRBD2. The CDR3 has 15 amino acids. V gave up 4 bases and J gave up 4 bases; unmatched junction bases: 4. The germline V gene has CDR1 MNHNY and CDR2 SVGAGI (reference sequence). The CDR3 reads CASSSTSGSADTQYF. The CDR3 nucleotides are TGTGCCAGCAGTTCAACTAGCGGGAGTGCAGATACGCAGTATTTT.

This clone is a singleton in its sample. V usage is TRBV2 and J usage is TRBJ1-3; D might be TRBD1 (6 bases). Looked up from germline, CDR1 is SNHLY and CDR2 is FYNNEI. V gave up 6 bases and J gave up 4 bases, with 19 bases separating them. The CDR3 has 16 amino acids. The CDR3 here is CASRESTGPPGNTIYF. DNA for the CDR3: TGTGCCAGCAGAGAAAGTACAGGGCCTCCCGGAAACACCATATATTTT.

The DNA for the CDR3 is TGTGCCAGCACAGGGGCGGGGGAGACCCAGTACTTC. This gives the protein CASTGAGETQYF. The rearrangement links TRBV2 to TRBJ2-5, with D perhaps given as TRBD1 or TRBD2 (6 bases each). Germline CDR1 reads SNHLY; CDR2 reads FYNNEI. The CDR3 runs to 12 residues. V lost 7 bases and J 5 bases, leaving 11 bases between the germline ends.

V is TRBV3-1 (or the pseudogene TRBV3-2) and J is TRBJ2-5; tentatively, D is TRBD1 (5 bases). CDR1 and CDR2 from the germline V gene are LGHDT and YNNKEL (reference sequence). The V and J ends lost 0 bases and 7 bases respectively, with 18 bases between them. CDR3 length: 16 residues. CDR3 region: CASSQDNMGLKGTQYF. CDR3 sequence (DNA): TGTGCCAGCAGCCAAGATAATATGGGGCTGAAGGGGACCCAGTACTTC.

The chain carries TRBV28 and TRBJ2-7, with D perhaps TRBD1 or TRBD2 (5 bases each). Germline CDR1 reads MDHEN; CDR2 reads SYDVKM. The V and J ends lost 7 bases and 4 bases respectively, with 17 bases between them. The CDR3 spans 14 residues. CDR3 loop: CASNPGRALYEQYF. The CDR3 bases are TGTGCCAGCAATCCGGGACGGGCTTTATACGAGCAGTACTTC.

In its sample, this clone was seen once. The rearrangement uses TRBV6-2 or TRBV6-3 and TRBJ2-2; a weak D match, TRBD1 (5 bases). Per the germline V gene, CDR1 is MNHEY and CDR2 is SVGEGT. V gave up 0 bases and J gave up 4 bases, with 12 bases separating them. There are 16 residues in the CDR3. CDR3 bases: TGTGCCAGCAGTTACTCGGCCAGGGCGACCACCGGGGAGCTGTTTTTT. Amino acid sequence: CASSYSARATTGELFF.

The CDR3 spells CATSDYSLGYTF. The CDR3 nucleotides read TGTGCCACCAGTGATTACAGTCTTGGCTACACCTTC. This rearrangement joins TRBV24-1 to TRBJ1-2; D not resolved. This CDR3 is built from 12 residues. Germline values: CDR1 KGHDR, CDR2 SFDVKD. The V gene lost 2 bases and the J gene lost 7 bases, with 7 bases spanning the gap.

The CDR3 DNA is TGTGCCAGCAGTTATAATCCAGGGAACACTGAAGCTTTCTTT. Its translation: CASSYNPGNTEAFF. The V call is TRBV6-2 or TRBV6-3, the J call TRBJ1-1; D not certain. CDR3 length: 14 amino acids. Germline assignment: CDR1 MNHEY and CDR2 SVGEGT. The V and J ends lost 3 bases and 1 base respectively, with 9 bases between them.